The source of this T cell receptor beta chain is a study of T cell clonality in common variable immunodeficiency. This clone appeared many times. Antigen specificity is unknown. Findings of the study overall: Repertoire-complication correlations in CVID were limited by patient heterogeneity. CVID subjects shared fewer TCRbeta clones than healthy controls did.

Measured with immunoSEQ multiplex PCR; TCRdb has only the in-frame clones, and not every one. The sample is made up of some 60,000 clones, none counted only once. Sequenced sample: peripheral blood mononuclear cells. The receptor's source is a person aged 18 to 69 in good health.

The DNA read from the CDR3 is TGTGCCAGCAGCCCCAGGGGGCGTCGCACTGAA. Its protein is CASSPRGRRTE. The CDR3 reads in full as CASSPRGRRTEAFF. This rearrangement joins TRBV2 to TRBJ1-1, with 8 bases that match TRBD1. The read ends 3 residues shy of where the CDR3 ends; the end is completed using the germline J gene. CDR1 SNHLY and CDR2 FYNNEI come from the germline V gene. This CDR3 has 14 amino acids. V lost 6 bases and J lost 4; bases outside the gene matches: 7.